This is a list of T cell receptor beta chains from one sample in a study of blood T cell repertoires in COVID-19. TCRdb's copy holds only in-frame clones and misses some; the assay was immunoSEQ multiplex PCR. The repertoire holds some 400,000 clones, with around 87% as singletons. What was sequenced was peripheral blood. The receptor set was obtained from a human donor in a cohort sampled during active COVID-19. The CDR3 runs from the conserved cysteine through the conserved F or W. D genes are given only for firm matches. A clone size is listed for some rows: how often the clone was seen (once, few, many), or a class if it is expanded.

- TRBJ2-7 - TRBV12-2 TGTGCAAGTCGCTTACCACCAGGCTACGAGCAGTACTTC CASRLPPGYEQYF
- TRBJ2-1 - TRBV11-2 TGTGCCAGCAGCTTAGGGGCAGGGTACAATGAGCAGTTCTTC CASSLGAGYNEQFF
TRBD2 TRBJ2-2 - TRBV9 TGTGCCAGCAGCCCCGGGGGGAAGCGGGGGGATCGCGGGGAGCTGTTTTTT CASSPGGKRGDRGELFF
TRBD2 TRBJ2-2 - TRBV3-1/TRBV3-2 TGTGCCAGCAGCCAAGATCCAGCGGGGGCTGTTACCGGGGAGCTGTTTTTT CASSQDPAGAVTGELFF
- TRBJ1-3 - TRBV5-1 TGCGCCAGCAGCTTGGGGGCAGGCATCTCTGGAAACACCATATATTTT CASSLGAGISGNTIYF
TRBD1 TRBJ1-2 - TRBV6-5 TGTGCCACCCGGACAGGGAACTATGGCTACACCTTC CATRTGNYGYTF
TRBD2 TRBJ2-7 - TRBV3-1/TRBV3-2 TGTGCCAGCAGCCCCTCCCCTGGGGGGGGAACCTCCTACGAGCAGTACTTC CASSPSPGGGTSYEQYF
- TRBJ2-7 - TRBV5-1 TGCGCCAGCAGCCCCGACATGCTCCGGCTCGAGCAGTACTTC CASSPDMLRLEQYF
- TRBJ1-5 - TRBV11-2 TGTGCCAGCAGCCTAGACACTGATCAGCCCCAGCATTTT CASSLDTDQPQHF
TRBD2 TRBJ2-7 - TRBV19 TGTGCCAGTAGGCCACTAGCGGGAGGCAACGAGCAGTACTTC CASRPLAGGNEQYF
- TRBJ2-7 - TRBV15 TGTGCCACCAGCAGAGCGGGGGGCAAGTTTCCGTACTTC CATSRAGGKFPYF
TRBD2 TRBJ2-4 - TRBV10-3 TGTGCCATCAGTGAACTAGCGGGGGGGCCCGGAGCCAAAAACATTCAGTACTTC CAISELAGGPGAKNIQYF
- TRBJ1-2 once TRBV7-2 TGTGCCAGCAGCTTAGGGGACAATAACTATGGCTACACCTTC CASSLGDNNYGYTF
- TRBJ2-1 once TRBV10-3 TGTGCCATCAGTGAGAGGGGGGAGGGCCAGGGTGAGCAGTTCTTC CAISERGEGQGEQFF
TRBD2 TRBJ2-3 - TRBV12-5 TGTGCTAGTGGTTTGGTACTAGCGGGGATTAGCACAGATACGCAGTATTTT CASGLVLAGISTDTQYF
- TRBJ2-1 - TRBV6-5 TGTGCCAGCAGTTACTCGAAATCGGGAAAGAGTGAGCAGTTCTTC CASSYSKSGKSEQFF
- TRBJ2-7 - TRBV4-1 TGCGCCAGCAGCCAAGTGGGACGGGGGTACGAGCAGTACTTC CASSQVGRGYEQYF
- TRBJ2-1 - TRBV27 TGTGCCAGCAGTTTATTAGCTAGATATGAGCAGTTCTTC CASSLLARYEQFF
- TRBJ2-2 - TRBV11-2 TGTGCCAGCAGCTTAGTTCGTACCGGGGAGCTGTTTTTT CASSLVRTGELFF
- TRBJ2-7 - TRBV11-2 TGTGCCAGCAGCTTTGGGTTCGACAGGACCTACGAGCAGTACTTC CASSFGFDRTYEQYF
TRBD1 TRBJ2-3 - TRBV5-1 TGCGCCAGCAGCTCTTCCGGGACAGGGGTGACAGATACGCAGTATTTT CASSSSGTGVTDTQYF
TRBD2 TRBJ2-7 - TRBV18 TGTGCCAGCTCACCGTCGTCTAGCGGGGGCCTAACGCAGTACTTC CASSPSSSGGLTQYF
- TRBJ2-3 - TRBV10-3 TGTGCCATCAGTGACCCAGGGCGGGGCCCAGGATTGGATACGCAGTATTTT CAISDPGRGPGLDTQYF
- TRBJ1-1 few TRBV5-1 TGCGCCAGCAGCTTTTCGGGTCAGGGTACTGAAGCTTTCTTT CASSFSGQGTEAFF
- TRBJ2-4 - TRBV5-8 TGTGCCAGCAGCCCTGGCTGGGGACAAGTAAACATTCAGTACTTC CASSPGWGQVNIQYF
- TRBJ1-2 - TRBV6-1 TGTGCCAGCAGTGAACGGGGTCCGTATGGCTACACCTTC CASSERGPYGYTF
TRBD1 TRBJ1-5 - TRBV19 TGTGCCAGTAAGACCCAGGGGGCGAATCAGCCCCAGCATTTT CASKTQGANQPQHF
TRBD1 TRBJ2-7 - TRBV5-1 TGCGCCAGCAGGGAAAGGACAGGGGAACTCTACGAGCAGTACTTC CASRERTGELYEQYF
TRBD1 TRBJ2-3 - TRBV19 TGTGCCAGTTCTCGAGGGACAGGGACCGATACGCAGTATTTT CASSRGTGTDTQYF
- TRBJ2-1 once TRBV21-1 TGTGCCAGCAGCACTAAGAGACAGGGCATGGCCTACAATGAGCAGTTCTTC CASSTKRQGMAYNEQFF
- TRBJ2-7 - TRBV6-5 TGTGCCAGCAGTTACGCAGACAGTACCGAGCAGTACTTC CASSYADSTEQYF
- TRBJ1-3 - TRBV11-2 TGTGCCAGCAGCTCCAGGGGTGCGGGAAACACCATATATTTT CASSSRGAGNTIYF
- TRBJ1-5 once TRBV30 TGTGCCTGGACCCAGAATAGCAATCAGCCCCAGCATTTT CAWTQNSNQPQHF
TRBD2 TRBJ2-5 - TRBV3-1/TRBV3-2 TGTGCCAGCAGCCAAGGACTAGCGGGGGGTCAAGAGACCCAGTACTTC CASSQGLAGGQETQYF
TRBD1 TRBJ2-3 - TRBV28 TGTGCCAGCAGTTGGACAGGGGGCGGAAGAGATACGCAGTATTTT CASSWTGGGRDTQYF
- TRBJ1-2 few TRBV5-1 TGCGCCAGCAGCTTGGCCCTACTTAAGGGGGACGGCTACACCTTC CASSLALLKGDGYTF
- TRBJ1-2 - TRBV2 TGTGCCAGCACCGACGGGGAAAACTATGGCTACACCTTC CASTDGENYGYTF
TRBD1 TRBJ2-2 - TRBV6-6 TGTGCCAGCAGTCCCGGGACAGGGTTCGGCGGGGAGCTGTTTTTT CASSPGTGFGGELFF
- TRBJ1-3 - TRBV12-3/TRBV12-4 TGTGCCAGCAGTTTAATAGGGGACACCATATATTTT CASSLIGDTIYF
- TRBJ1-5 - TRBV5-1 TGCGCCAGCAGCTTGGGGGGGCGGATTAGCAATCAGCCCCAGCATTTT CASSLGGRISNQPQHF
TRBD1 TRBJ2-7 - TRBV28 TGTGCCAGCAGTTTGCCACAGGGGGCTAGATCCGAGCAGTACTTC CASSLPQGARSEQYF